This entry concerns a single TCR beta chain. These data are taken from a study of blood T cell repertoires in COVID-19. Study-wide background: The study drew acute and convalescent COVID-19 samples from the United States, Italy and Spain.

Germline V gene lookup returns CDR1 MGHRA and CDR2 YSYEKL. The CDR3 contains 16 residues. Trimming pared 1 base from V and 0 bases from J, leaving 11 bases between. Per the original methods: Estimation of nucleated cell counts was performed using reference gene primer amplification. Using immunoSEQ multiplex PCR, the repertoire was profiled, and TCRdb retains in-frame clones only, with some absent. V, J and clone size reflect that table, while D and trimming were determined from the DNA. The data contain almost 70,000 clones, 79% of them singletons. Sequencing was performed on peripheral blood. This clonotype was sampled from a human donor in a cohort sampled during active COVID-19. The V gene is TRBV4-1, the J gene TRBJ2-3, with D tentatively TRBD2 (6 bases). DNA for the CDR3: TGCGCCAGCAGCCAAGGGGTAGCGGTGAGCACAGATACGCAGTATTTT. It translates to CASSQGVAVSTDTQYF.